Sequencing of this T cell receptor beta chain was carried out in a study of control samples from healthy donors and cancer patients. Clones were sequenced by immunoSEQ multiplex PCR, and TCRdb holds only the in-frame ones, with some missing. The table has 95,000 to 150,000 clones, about nine tenths seen once. Per the germline V gene, CDR1 is SGHVS and CDR2 is FQNEAQ. Trimming took 5 bases from V and 0 from J, leaving 10 bases between them. CDR3 size: 14 residues. The source is a man aged 40-50 years in good health. The V call is TRBV7-8, the J call TRBJ1-2; D gene uncertain. The sequencing input was blood. CDR3 coding DNA: TGTGCCAGCAGCCCACGGCAGGCTAACTATGGCTACACCTTC. Its protein product is CASSPRQANYGYTF.